A few counts support the clone carrying this T cell receptor beta chain. As yet, its antigen is unknown. The sample originates from a study of beta chain features in type 1 diabetes. About the study: Age and gender were similar between patients and healthy donors, as were cell yields.

Based on CD45RO/CCR7/CD25/CD127/CD95/CD27, CD4+ regulatory, stem cell-like memory, naive and central memory cells were sorted. Study observations and caveats: TCRB CDR3s were moderately but significantly shorter in Type 1 diabetes patients in all four CD4+ subsets. VDJ junctions from type 1 diabetes patients carried fewer insertions and larger deletions.

cDNA synthesis used the whole RNA isolate, giving expressed TCRB sequences. TCRdb keeps only in-frame clones here, not all; method: immunoSEQ multiplex PCR. The data hold under 200,000 clones, with just over 9% observed a single time. The TCR originated in a woman younger than 30 in good health. The sample consisted of central memory CD4+ T cells from blood.

In nucleotides, the CDR3 is TGCGCCAGCACATCGAATCCGGGACAAAAGAACACTGAAGCTTTCTTT. It yields the protein CASTSNPGQKNTEAFF. The chain uses TRBV5-1 and TRBJ1-1; a possible D gene is TRBD1 (6 bases). V was trimmed by 6 bases and J by 1 base, leaving 19 bases between them. Germline lookup yields CDR1 SGHRS and CDR2 YFSETQ. The CDR3 covers 16 residues.